These T cell receptor beta chains were read from a single sample in a study of T cell responses to AZD1222 COVID-19 vaccine. Assay: immunoSEQ multiplex PCR; the TCRdb copy retains only in-frame clones and omits some. This sample has about 160,000 clones; under 95% occur once, and the top ten carry 0.9% to 1.2%. The starting material was peripheral blood, obtained 28 days after the second AZD1222 dose. These receptors all come from an adult who received the AZD1222 COVID-19 vaccine. Both conserved end residues are trimmed from each CDR3.

v_gene	CDR3aa
TRBV29-1	STSSGGFEETQY
TRBV7-9	ASSADRLENIQY
TRBV6-2/TRBV6-3	ASSYSGKEENGYT
TRBV6-5	ASSYGGPQGEYEQY
TRBV5-8	ASSSRTGDTEAF
TRBV5-6	ASSGQGAGYGYT
TRBV7-2	ASSLGLLREQY
TRBV10-2	ASSEIAGGREQF
TRBV27	ASSFSGPLRNQETQY
TRBV7-9	ASSTWGGPSGNTIY
TRBV28	ASSSGQNNQPQH
TRBV2	ASSEGGSGKDQPQH
TRBV15	ATSRRSGRKQQETQY
TRBV6-5	ASSYYTGARGEGHT
TRBV19	ASSINSVPGTDTQY
TRBV5-6	ASSLRGMGQPQH
TRBV10-3	AISHPNLRDTEAF
TRBV2	ASSYRGRTEAF